This T cell receptor beta chain was recovered during a study of radiotherapy plus CTLA-4 blockade in lung cancer. About the research overall: Objective responses arose in 15% to 20% of patients, and 25% to 40% experienced disease control.

The method was immunoSEQ multiplex PCR; TCRdb's version includes in-frame clones alone and lacks a portion of them. The sample lists tens of thousands of clones, approximately 71% occurring once. This clone has just one count. People whose metastatic non-small-cell lung cancer was chemo-refractory got focal radiation along with CTLA-4 blockade by ipilimumab. The sequence came from a human donor with non-small cell lung cancer whose response to radiotherapy plus ipilimumab could not be evaluated. Sequencing used peripheral blood, obtained from a patient treated with radiotherapy plus ipilimumab.

CDR3 DNA sequence: TGTGCCAGCAGTAGGGGGACGGACTATGGCTACACCTTC. It yields the protein CASSRGTDYGYTF. The V and J genes are TRBV7-9 and TRBJ1-2; possibly TRBD1 for D (6 bases). Germline CDR1 reads SEHNR; CDR2 reads FQNEAQ (reference sequence). This CDR3 is 13 amino acids long. Between the trimmed V and J ends, which lost 6 bases and 3 bases, there was a span of 11 bases.